A single sample is the source of the 18 T cell receptor beta chains below, sequenced in a study of T cell responses to AZD1222 COVID-19 vaccine. The method was immunoSEQ multiplex PCR; TCRdb's version includes in-frame clones alone and lacks a portion of them. The sample shows around 150,000 clones, 80% to 95% of them seen only once. This specimen consisted of peripheral blood, obtained 28 days after the second AZD1222 dose. These receptors were collected from an adult who received the AZD1222 COVID-19 vaccine.

J is TRBJ2-1 and V is TRBV6-5, with 7 positions matching TRBD1. The CDR3 covers 14 residues. V trimming: 6 bases; J trimming: 6 bases; junction bases outside the gene matches: 8. Germline CDR1 reads MNHEY; CDR2 reads SVGAGI. CDR3 region: CASRRGLQGNEQFF. The CDR3 DNA is TGTGCCAGCAGGAGGGGGCTACAAGGCAATGAGCAGTTCTTC.

The chain joins TRBV29-1 to TRBJ2-7; TRBD1 aligns across 7 bases. CDR3 size: 12 residues. CDR1 and CDR2 (germline): SQVTM, ANQGSEA. Trimming removed 4 bases from V and 3 bases from J; junction bases left unmatched: 3. CDR3 amino acids: CSVGGQLYEQYF. The DNA for the CDR3 is TGCAGCGTTGGGGGACAGCTCTACGAGCAGTACTTC.

This clone has only a few counts. This sequence joins TRBV18 and TRBJ1-1; D not certain. V lost 1 base to trimming and J lost 3 bases, with 3 bases between them. This CDR3 has 12 residues. Germline V gene sequence: CDR1 KGHSH, CDR2 LQKENI. Here the CDR3 DNA reads TGTGCCAGCTCACCACTGGACACTGAAGCTTTCTTT. Translating gives CASSPLDTEAFF. The whole variable domain, filled in from reference TRBV18 and TRBJ1-1, reads NAGVMQNPRHLVRRRGQEARLRCSPMKGHSHVYWYRQLPEEGLKFMVYLQKENIIDESGMPKERFSAEFPKEGPSILRIQQVVRGDSAAYFCASSPLDTEAFFGQGTRLTVV.

V usage is TRBV28 and J usage is TRBJ1-5; the match to TRBD1 covers 7 bases. CDR1 is MDHEN and CDR2 is SYDVKM in the germline V gene. The CDR3 is 15 residues long. V lost 3 bases and J lost 5; bases outside the gene matches: 7. Here the CDR3 reads CASSFRDRSYQPQHF. Here the CDR3 DNA reads TGTGCCAGCAGTTTTCGGGACAGAAGCTATCAGCCCCAGCATTTT.

V is TRBV19 and J is TRBJ1-2, with D unclear. The CDR3 contains 14 residues. CDR1 is LNHDA and CDR2 is SQIVND in the germline V gene (reference sequence). The V end was cut by 4 bases, the J end by 0 bases, with 9 bases between. Written as DNA, the CDR3 is TGTGCCAGTAGTACGGGCAGATCTAACTATGGCTACACCTTC. Its translation: CASSTGRSNYGYTF.

The count of this clone is one. The V and J genes are TRBV5-1 and TRBJ2-2, with D perhaps being TRBD1 or TRBD2 (5 bases each). The germline V and J ends were trimmed by 1 base and 0 bases, with 13 bases remaining between them. The CDR3 length is 17 residues. Looked up from germline, CDR1 is SGHRS and CDR2 is YFSETQ. For the CDR3, the DNA is TGCGCCAGCAGCTTGCGGCCGGGGACGGCGAACACCGGGGAGCTGTTTTTT. Translation gives CASSLRPGTANTGELFF.

This chain connects TRBV6-5 to TRBJ1-1; tentatively, D is TRBD1 (5 bases). Trimming shortened V by 0 bases and J by 8 bases, and 7 bases separated the two germline ends. Germline V CDR1 and CDR2: MNHEY, SVGAGI. The CDR3 spans 12 residues. The CDR3 DNA is TGTGCCAGCAGTTACTCGGAGGGGGAAGCTTTCTTT. It is translated as CASSYSEGEAFF.

The chain uses TRBV18 and TRBJ1-1; no clear D. There are 11 residues in the CDR3. CDR1 and CDR2 (germline): KGHSH, LQKENI. Trimming shortened V by 8 bases and J by 5 bases, and 9 bases separated the two germline ends. CDR3 nucleotide sequence: TGTGCCAGCGGAGGCGGAACTGAAGCTTTCTTT. Encoded protein: CASGGGTEAFF.

The chain is built from TRBV7-2 and TRBJ2-7; D is ambiguous. The CDR3 loop spans 13 amino acids. The germline CDR1 and CDR2 sequences are SGHTA and FQGNSA. Trimming left V 0 bases short and J 3 bases short, with 6 bases between. The CDR3 sequence is CASSLAGYYEQYF. CDR3 nucleotide sequence: TGTGCCAGCAGCTTAGCCGGATACTACGAGCAGTACTTC.

The rearrangement uses TRBV28 and TRBJ1-5; D uncertain. The CDR3 loop spans 13 amino acids. CDR1 is MDHEN, CDR2 SYDVKM, per germline. The V gene lost 3 bases and the J gene lost 7 bases, with 10 bases spanning the gap. Here the CDR3 DNA reads TGTGCCAGCAGTTTTCAGGCGTCGCAGCCCCAGCATTTT. Translated, it gives CASSFQASQPQHF.

The CDR3 coding sequence is TGTGCCACCCTTCCCGGGACAAAGAGTGGCTACACCTTC. It encodes CATLPGTKSGYTF. The rearrangement links TRBV28 to TRBJ1-2, with D possibly TRBD1 on 6 matching bases. Trimming pared 10 bases from V and 7 bases from J, leaving 19 bases between. Germline CDR1 MDHEN, CDR2 SYDVKM. The CDR3 has 13 amino acids.

The rearrangement joins TRBV11-3 to TRBJ2-1; a possible D gene is TRBD2 (6 bases). The CDR3 length is 14 residues. Germline-derived CDR1 and CDR2 are SGHNT and YENEEA. The ends were cut back, 4 bases at V and 7 bases at J, with 14 bases in the middle. This CDR3 is CASSSTGGVNEQFF. DNA for the CDR3: TGTGCCAGCAGCTCCACCGGCGGGGTTAATGAGCAGTTCTTC.

The chain joins TRBV5-4 to TRBJ1-2; TRBD1 might be the D (5 bases). Germline lookup yields CDR1 SGHNT and CDR2 YYREEE (reference sequence). V was pared by 4 bases and J by 3 bases, with 13 bases between. The CDR3 sequence is 14 residues long. CDR3 nucleotides: TGTGCCAGCAGCCGAAATGGGGGGGACTATGGCTACACCTTC. It is translated as CASSRNGGDYGYTF. The variable domain in full, completed from reference TRBV5-4 and TRBJ1-2, reads ETGVTQSPTHLIKTRGQQVTLRCSSQSGHNTVSWYQQALGQGPQFIFQYYREEENGRGNFPPRFSGLQFPNYSSELNVNALELDDSALYLCASSRNGGDYGYTFGSGTRLTVV.

The chain couples TRBV9 to TRBJ1-1; D possibly corresponds to TRBD1 (5 bases). Germline V gives CDR1 SGDLS, CDR2 YYNGEE. The ends were cut back, 3 bases at V and 6 bases at J, with 12 bases in the middle. The CDR3 has 13 residues. The CDR3 sequence is CASSETANAEAFF. The CDR3 DNA is TGTGCCAGCAGCGAGACAGCTAACGCTGAAGCTTTCTTT.

The chain joins TRBV7-9 to TRBJ1-1; D not certain. V was shortened by 1 base and J by 7 bases, with 10 bases between the two germline ends. Per the germline V gene, CDR1 is SEHNR and CDR2 is FQNEAQ (reference sequence). The CDR3 covers 13 residues. DNA for the CDR3: TGTGCCAGCAGCTTAGTTCGTTCTGGTGAAGCTTTCTTT. It translates to CASSLVRSGEAFF.

This chain joins TRBV13 and TRBJ1-5; D not resolved. The V gene lost 5 bases and the J gene lost 6 bases, with 8 bases spanning the gap. In germline, CDR1 is PRHDT, CDR2 FYEKMQ (reference sequence). CDR3 length: 12 amino acids. The CDR3 DNA reads as TGTGCCAGCAGCCTACGATCTCAGCCCCAGCATTTT. Amino acid sequence: CASSLRSQPQHF.

The rearrangement links TRBV6-5 to TRBJ1-4, with D possibly being TRBD1 (6 bases). Germline CDR1 MNHEY, CDR2 SVGAGI. This CDR3 has 15 amino acids. Deletions cut 6 bases from V and 6 bases from J, with 17 bases between. As DNA, the CDR3 is TGTGCCAGCAGGCCGAGTCAGGGGTCACATGAAAAACTGTTTTTT. This sequence encodes CASRPSQGSHEKLFF.

CDR3 in DNA: TGTGCCAGCAGCGTTTGGGCGGGGACTGAAGCTTTCTTT. It translates to CASSVWAGTEAFF. The chain employs TRBV9 and TRBJ1-1; D is undetermined. Germline lookup yields CDR1 SGDLS and CDR2 YYNGEE. The CDR3 extends over 13 amino acids. V lost 2 bases to trimming and J lost 5 bases, with 10 bases between them.